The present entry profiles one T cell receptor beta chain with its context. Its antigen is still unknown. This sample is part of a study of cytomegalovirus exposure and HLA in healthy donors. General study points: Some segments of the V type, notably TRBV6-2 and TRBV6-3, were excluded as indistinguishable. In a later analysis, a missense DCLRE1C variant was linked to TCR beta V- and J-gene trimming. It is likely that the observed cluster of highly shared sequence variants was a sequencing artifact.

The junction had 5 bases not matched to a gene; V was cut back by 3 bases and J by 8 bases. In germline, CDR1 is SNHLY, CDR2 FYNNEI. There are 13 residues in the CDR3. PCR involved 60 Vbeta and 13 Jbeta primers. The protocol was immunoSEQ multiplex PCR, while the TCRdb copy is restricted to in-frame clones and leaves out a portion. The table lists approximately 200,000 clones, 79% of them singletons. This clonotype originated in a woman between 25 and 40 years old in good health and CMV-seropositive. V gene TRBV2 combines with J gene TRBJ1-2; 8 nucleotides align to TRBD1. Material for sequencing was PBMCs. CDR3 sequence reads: CASSDQGARGYTF. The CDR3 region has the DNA TGTGCCAGCAGTGATCAGGGGGCTCGGGGCTACACCTTC.